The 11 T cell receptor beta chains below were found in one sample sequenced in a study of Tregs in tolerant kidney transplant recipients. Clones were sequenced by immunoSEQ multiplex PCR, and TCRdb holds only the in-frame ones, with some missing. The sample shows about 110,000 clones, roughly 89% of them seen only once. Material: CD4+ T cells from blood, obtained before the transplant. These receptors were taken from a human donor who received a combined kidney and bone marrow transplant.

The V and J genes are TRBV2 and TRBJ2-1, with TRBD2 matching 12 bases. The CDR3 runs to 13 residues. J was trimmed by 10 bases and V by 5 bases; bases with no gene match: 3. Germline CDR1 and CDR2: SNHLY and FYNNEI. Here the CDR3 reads CASSLLAGGEQFF. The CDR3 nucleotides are TGTGCCAGCAGTCTCCTAGCGGGGGGGGAGCAGTTCTTC.

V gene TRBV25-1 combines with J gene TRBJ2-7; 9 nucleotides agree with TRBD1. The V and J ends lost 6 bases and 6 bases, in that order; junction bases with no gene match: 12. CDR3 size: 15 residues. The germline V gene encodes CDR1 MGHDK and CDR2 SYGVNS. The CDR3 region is CASSRTWDREGEQYF. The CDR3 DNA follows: TGTGCCAGCAGCCGTACTTGGGACAGGGAGGGCGAGCAGTACTTC.

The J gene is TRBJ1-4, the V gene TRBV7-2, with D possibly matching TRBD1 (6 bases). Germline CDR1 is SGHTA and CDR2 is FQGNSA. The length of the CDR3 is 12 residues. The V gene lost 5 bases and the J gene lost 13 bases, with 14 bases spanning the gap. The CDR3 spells CASSVKGGGLFF. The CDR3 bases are TGTGCCAGCAGCGTTAAGGGGGGGGGACTGTTTTTT. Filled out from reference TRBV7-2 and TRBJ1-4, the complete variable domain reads GAGVSQSPSNKVTEKGKDVELRCDPISGHTALYWYRQSLGQGLEFLIYFQGNSAPDKSGLPSDRFSAERTGGSVSTLTIQRTQQEDSAVYLCASSVKGGGLFFGSGTQLSVL.

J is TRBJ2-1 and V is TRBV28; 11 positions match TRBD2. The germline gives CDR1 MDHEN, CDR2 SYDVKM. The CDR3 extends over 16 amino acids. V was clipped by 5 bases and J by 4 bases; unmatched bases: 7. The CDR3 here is CASSPPGLAVYNEQFF. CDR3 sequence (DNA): TGTGCCAGCAGTCCCCCGGGACTAGCGGTTTACAATGAGCAGTTCTTC.

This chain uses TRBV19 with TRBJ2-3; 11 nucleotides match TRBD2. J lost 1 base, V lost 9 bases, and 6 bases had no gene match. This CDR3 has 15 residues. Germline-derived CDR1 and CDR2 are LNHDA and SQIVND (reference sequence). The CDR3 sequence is CASTSGSLGTDTQYF. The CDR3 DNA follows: TGTGCCAGCACTAGCGGGAGTTTAGGCACAGATACGCAGTATTTT.

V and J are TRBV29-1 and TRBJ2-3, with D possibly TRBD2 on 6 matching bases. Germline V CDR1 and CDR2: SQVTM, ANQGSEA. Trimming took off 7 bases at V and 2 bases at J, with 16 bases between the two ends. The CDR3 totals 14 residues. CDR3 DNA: TGCAGCGCAACTAGCCGAGACTCCACAGATACGCAGTATTTT. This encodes CSATSRDSTDTQYF.

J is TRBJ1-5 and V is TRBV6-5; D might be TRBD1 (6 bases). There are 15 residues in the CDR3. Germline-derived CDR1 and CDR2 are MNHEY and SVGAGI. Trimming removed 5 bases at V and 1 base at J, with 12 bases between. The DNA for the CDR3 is TGTGCCAGCAGTCCAGCCGGACAGAGCAATCAGCCCCAGCATTTT. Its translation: CASSPAGQSNQPQHF.

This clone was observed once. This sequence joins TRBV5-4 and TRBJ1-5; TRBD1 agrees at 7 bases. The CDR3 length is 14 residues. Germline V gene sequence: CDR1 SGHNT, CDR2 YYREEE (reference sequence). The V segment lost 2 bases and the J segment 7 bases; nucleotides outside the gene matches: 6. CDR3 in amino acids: CASSLDRASQPQHF. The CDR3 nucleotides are TGTGCCAGCAGCTTAGACAGGGCCTCCCAGCCCCAGCATTTT.

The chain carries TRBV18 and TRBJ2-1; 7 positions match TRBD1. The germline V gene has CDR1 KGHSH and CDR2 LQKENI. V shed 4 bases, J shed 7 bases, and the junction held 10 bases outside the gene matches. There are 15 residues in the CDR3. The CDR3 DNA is TGTGCCAGCTCACAAACTCCGGGACAGAGAAATGAGCAGTTCTTC. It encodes CASSQTPGQRNEQFF. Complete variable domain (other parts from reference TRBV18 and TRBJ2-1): NAGVMQNPRHLVRRRGQEARLRCSPMKGHSHVYWYRQLPEEGLKFMVYLQKENIIDESGMPKERFSAEFPKEGPSILRIQQVVRGDSAAYFCASSQTPGQRNEQFFGPGTRLTVL.

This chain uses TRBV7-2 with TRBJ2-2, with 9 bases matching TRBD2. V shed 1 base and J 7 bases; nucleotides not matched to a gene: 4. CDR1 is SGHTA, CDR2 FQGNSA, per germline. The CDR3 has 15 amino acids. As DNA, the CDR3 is TGTGCCAGCAGCTTAGGAGCGGGAGGTATCGGGGAGCTGTTTTTT. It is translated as CASSLGAGGIGELFF.

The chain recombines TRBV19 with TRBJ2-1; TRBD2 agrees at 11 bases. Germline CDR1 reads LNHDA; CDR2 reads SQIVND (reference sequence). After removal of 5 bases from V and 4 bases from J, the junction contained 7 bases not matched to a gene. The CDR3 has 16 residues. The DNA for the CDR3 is TGTGCCAGTAGTTCACTAGCGGGGGCCCCTTACAATGAGCAGTTCTTC. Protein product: CASSSLAGAPYNEQFF.